The 8 T cell receptor beta chains below were found in one sample sequenced in a study of CD8 T cells in Susac syndrome. cDNA came from roughly 0.53 to 1 ug RNA primed by random hexamers. In TCRdb, the immunoSEQ multiplex PCR reads were re-called with MiXCR into one record per CDR3 protein. The sample records fewer than 150,000 distinct CDR3 sequences, 91% being singletons. The specimen was CD8+ T cells from PBMCs. These TCRs come from a human donor with multiple sclerosis.

The chain carries TRBV6-5 and TRBJ2-1, with TRBD1 identical over 9 bases. CDR3 length equals 16 residues. V lost 1 base and J lost 3; bases outside the gene matches: 4. Germline CDR1 and CDR2: MNHEY and SVGAGI. The DNA for the CDR3 is TGTGCCAGCAGTTACTTCGGACAGGGGAACTACAATGAGCAGTTCTTC. Its protein product is CASSYFGQGNYNEQFF.

The chain uses TRBV27 and TRBJ1-5, with a tentative D call TRBD1 (6 bases). The CDR3 length is 16 residues. Trimming took off 5 bases at V and 3 bases at J, with 17 bases between the two ends. Germline loops: CDR1 MNHEY, CDR2 SMNVEV (reference sequence). Here the CDR3 DNA reads TGTGCCAGCAGTCCCGATGCCGGGGGCAACAATCAGCCCCAGCATTTT. Its translation: CASSPDAGGNNQPQHF.

The gene calls are TRBV4-1 and TRBJ2-3; no firm D call. Per the germline V gene, CDR1 is MGHRA and CDR2 is YSYEKL. The V and J ends lost 0 bases and 4 bases respectively, with 11 bases between them. The CDR3 has 15 residues. CDR3 sequence (DNA): TGCGCCAGCAGCCAAGAAGTAGCAGGAGCAGATACGCAGTATTTT. It is translated as CASSQEVAGADTQYF.

The count of this clonotype is one. CDR3 in amino acids: CATSDRLSGVNYNEQFF. CDR3 nucleotide sequence: TGTGCCACCAGTGATCGACTTAGCGGGGTCAACTACAATGAGCAGTTCTTC. This chain uses TRBV24-1 with TRBJ2-1; 8 nucleotides line up with TRBD2. V was pared by 3 bases and J by 3 bases, with 9 bases of the junction left unmatched. Germline V gene data show CDR1 as KGHDR and CDR2 as SFDVKD. The CDR3 runs to 17 residues.

This clonotype came up a few times. The chain has TRBV9 and TRBJ2-5, with a weak D call TRBD2 (6 bases). The V gene lost 4 bases and the J gene lost 4 bases, with 20 bases spanning the gap. This CDR3 has 16 residues. Germline V gene data show CDR1 as SGDLS and CDR2 as YYNGEE. The CDR3 DNA is TGTGCCAGCAGCCCAAGTAGGGCGGGATCCCGAGAGACCCAGTACTTC. Its protein is CASSPSRAGSRETQYF.

V usage is TRBV28 and J usage is TRBJ2-7, with 10 bases that match TRBD2. This CDR3 contains 15 residues. V gave up 2 bases and J gave up 3 bases; unmatched junction bases: 4. Germline assignment: CDR1 MDHEN and CDR2 SYDVKM. The DNA of the CDR3 is TGTGCCAGCAGTTTAATGCTAGCGGGGGACTACGAGCAGTACTTC. As protein: CASSLMLAGDYEQYF.

This rearrangement joins TRBV27 to TRBJ1-4; D not resolved. Trimming took 1 base from V and 0 from J, leaving 6 bases between them. CDR1 is MNHEY and CDR2 is SMNVEV in the germline V gene (reference sequence). This CDR3 region has 15 residues. CDR3 amino acids: CASSLLRATNEKLFF. DNA for the CDR3: TGTGCCAGCAGTTTATTACGGGCAACTAATGAAAAACTGTTTTTT.

The V and J genes are TRBV28 and TRBJ1-5; 9 bases fit TRBD1. Per germline, CDR1 MDHEN and CDR2 SYDVKM. Trimming at V came to 3 bases and at J to 4 bases, leaving 4 bases not matched to a gene. The CDR3 has 15 residues. The DNA of the CDR3 is TGTGCCAGCAGTTTGCGGACAGGGGAGAATCAGCCCCAGCATTTT. Its protein product is CASSLRTGENQPQHF.